This is a list of T cell receptor beta chains from one sample in a study of T cell responses to AZD1222 COVID-19 vaccine. Libraries were prepared by immunoSEQ multiplex PCR; TCRdb keeps only in-frame clonotypes and omits some of them. The sample has 89,000 or so clones; about 86% are singletons. This specimen consisted of peripheral blood, obtained on day 0 of AZD1222 vaccination. The source of these receptors is an adult in good health. CDR3s include the opening cysteine and the closing phenylalanine or tryptophan. Each record gives: D gene, V gene, J gene, clone size, CDR3 DNA, CDR3 protein. A D gene is named only where the DNA matches it firmly. Clone size, where shown, is once, few, many, or a class for clones that have expanded.

D: TRBD1; V: TRBV3-1/TRBV3-2; J: TRBJ2-1; size: .; DNA: TGTGCCAGCAGCGAACTAGCGCCGGGACAGGGGGCCGATGAGCAGTTCTTC; CDR3: CASSELAPGQGADEQFF
D: TRBD2; V: TRBV11-2; J: TRBJ2-7; size: .; DNA: TGTGCCAGCAGCTCGCAAACTAGCGCCTACGAGCAGTACTTC; CDR3: CASSSQTSAYEQYF
D: .; V: TRBV28; J: TRBJ2-3; size: .; DNA: TGTGCCAGCAGTTTTGTCACTAACACAGATACGCAGTATTTT; CDR3: CASSFVTNTDTQYF
D: .; V: TRBV29-1; J: TRBJ2-1; size: .; DNA: TGCGGGGGGCTCTGGGGGAGGCCGGATGAGCAGTTCTTC; CDR3: CGGLWGRPDEQFF
D: TRBD1; V: TRBV7-9; J: TRBJ2-7; size: .; DNA: TGTGCCAGCAGGACCGGGACAGGGACCCCCTACGAGCAGTACTTC; CDR3: CASRTGTGTPYEQYF
D: .; V: TRBV28; J: TRBJ1-5; size: .; DNA: TGTGCCAGCAGTGACACGGGGGCCTATAGCAATCAGCCCCAGCATTTT; CDR3: CASSDTGAYSNQPQHF
D: TRBD2; V: TRBV3-1/TRBV3-2; J: TRBJ2-1; size: .; DNA: TGTGCCAGCAGCCAGGCGTCTAGCGGGGAGAGCTCCTACAATGAGCAGTTCTTC; CDR3: CASSQASSGESSYNEQFF
D: TRBD1; V: TRBV27; J: TRBJ1-2; size: .; DNA: TGTGCCAGCAGTACTACAGGGGGCAGTGGCTACACCTTC; CDR3: CASSTTGGSGYTF
D: .; V: TRBV21-1; J: TRBJ1-2; size: .; DNA: TGTGCCAGCAGCAAGTGGGAGGGCCGCTCCTATGGCTACACCTTC; CDR3: CASSKWEGRSYGYTF
D: TRBD2; V: TRBV19; J: TRBJ2-7; size: once; DNA: TGTGCCAGTAGTATAGGACTAGCGGGGATCTACGAGCAGTACTTC; CDR3: CASSIGLAGIYEQYF
D: TRBD1; V: TRBV6-2/TRBV6-3; J: TRBJ2-7; size: .; DNA: TGTGCCAGCAGTGACAGGGCTCCGTACGAGCAGTACTTC; CDR3: CASSDRAPYEQYF
D: TRBD2; V: TRBV7-3; J: TRBJ2-7; size: .; DNA: TGTGCCAGCAGCCCAAGCGGGAGCAGCCACGAGCAGTACTTC; CDR3: CASSPSGSSHEQYF
D: TRBD2; V: TRBV5-1; J: TRBJ2-7; size: .; DNA: TGCGCCAGCAGCTTGCCTAGCGGCACCTACGAGCAGTACTTC; CDR3: CASSLPSGTYEQYF
D: .; V: TRBV19; J: TRBJ1-5; size: .; DNA: TGTGCCAGTACAGGGTACAGTCAGCCCCAGCATTTT; CDR3: CASTGYSQPQHF
D: .; V: TRBV11-1; J: TRBJ1-1; size: .; DNA: TGTGCCAGCCGGCAGTCTCTCATGAACACTGAAGCTTTCTTT; CDR3: CASRQSLMNTEAFF
D: TRBD2; V: TRBV19; J: TRBJ2-5; size: .; DNA: TGTGCCAGTAGTATCAGCTCTGGACGCGGGCTAGCGGGAGGGGGGCCTCAAGAAACCCAGTACTTC; CDR3: CASSISSGRGLAGGGPQETQYF
D: .; V: TRBV28; J: TRBJ1-1; size: .; DNA: TGTGCCAGCGTAACTTACACTGAAGCTTTCTTT; CDR3: CASVTYTEAFF
D: .; V: TRBV19; J: TRBJ1-2; size: .; DNA: TGTGCCAGTAGTATCGGCGGCCTCCGCCCCGGTGGCTACACCTTC; CDR3: CASSIGGLRPGGYTF
D: .; V: TRBV6-5; J: TRBJ1-2; size: .; DNA: TGTGCCAGCAGCACCAGGGGTTCCTATGGCTACACCTTC; CDR3: CASSTRGSYGYTF
D: .; V: TRBV2; J: TRBJ1-5; size: .; DNA: TGTGCCAGCGCCTTGGATGGGACGAAGAATCAGCCCCAGCATTTT; CDR3: CASALDGTKNQPQHF
D: TRBD1; V: TRBV20-1; J: TRBJ1-2; size: .; DNA: TGCAGTGCTGGGACAGGGACGGGCTACACCTTC; CDR3: CSAGTGTGYTF
D: .; V: TRBV7-2; J: TRBJ2-1; size: .; DNA: TGTGCCAGCAGCCTTGGACTTATCGACTCCTACAATGAGCAGTTCTTC; CDR3: CASSLGLIDSYNEQFF
D: .; V: TRBV7-6; J: TRBJ1-5; size: few; DNA: TGTGCCAGCAGCTTAGAGCCAGGGGGCAATCAGCCCCAGCATTTT; CDR3: CASSLEPGGNQPQHF
D: .; V: TRBV7-6; J: TRBJ2-1; size: .; DNA: TGTGCCAGCAGCCGAAAGAAGGAGCAGTTCTTC; CDR3: CASSRKKEQFF
D: TRBD1; V: TRBV5-8; J: TRBJ2-7; size: .; DNA: TGTGCCAGCAGCCCTTCCACGGACAGGGTCGACTTC; CDR3: CASSPSTDRVDF
D: .; V: TRBV14; J: TRBJ2-2; size: once; DNA: TGTGCCAGCAGCAGCGGTCCAGGAGGGACCGGGGAGCTGTTTTTT; CDR3: CASSSGPGGTGELFF
D: TRBD1; V: TRBV5-4; J: TRBJ1-2; size: .; DNA: TGTGCCAGCAGCTCGAAGACAGGGTGGAGTGGCTACACCTTC; CDR3: CASSSKTGWSGYTF
D: TRBD2; V: TRBV9; J: TRBJ2-1; size: .; DNA: TGTGCCAGCAGCGTCGAACTAGCGGGAGGGCCAGGGGAGCAGTTCTTC; CDR3: CASSVELAGGPGEQFF
D: TRBD1; V: TRBV5-4; J: TRBJ2-5; size: once; DNA: TGTGCCAGCAGCTTGGCCAGGGACAGGGTAGAGACCCAGTACTTC; CDR3: CASSLARDRVETQYF
D: .; V: TRBV19; J: TRBJ1-4; size: .; DNA: TGTGCCAGTAGTATTTGGAATGCAACTAATGAAAAACTGTTTTTT; CDR3: CASSIWNATNEKLFF
D: .; V: TRBV19; J: TRBJ2-1; size: once; DNA: TGTGCCAGTAAGGAAGGCGGGAATTCCTACAATGAGCAGTTCTTC; CDR3: CASKEGGNSYNEQFF
D: TRBD1; V: TRBV7-3; J: TRBJ2-2; size: .; DNA: TGTGCCAGCAGCTTGGCCCTTAGCCCTGTTGACAGGGCCACCGGGGAGCTGTTTTTT; CDR3: CASSLALSPVDRATGELFF
D: TRBD2; V: TRBV28; J: TRBJ2-1; size: .; DNA: TGTGCCAGCAGCGACACTAGCGGGCTGCACAATGAGCAGTTCTTC; CDR3: CASSDTSGLHNEQFF
D: TRBD1; V: TRBV5-4; J: TRBJ2-5; size: .; DNA: TGTGCCAGCAGCATCGGACAGGGTGGCGAGACCCAGTACTTC; CDR3: CASSIGQGGETQYF
D: TRBD1; V: TRBV10-3; J: TRBJ2-1; size: .; DNA: TGTGCCATCAGCCGGGACAGGGGGACTCCTGGGTTCTTC; CDR3: CAISRDRGTPGFF
D: .; V: TRBV29-1; J: TRBJ2-2; size: .; DNA: TGCAGCGTTCTACGGCCGTACACCGGGGAGCTGTTTTTT; CDR3: CSVLRPYTGELFF
D: .; V: TRBV28; J: TRBJ1-6; size: .; DNA: TGTGCCAGCAGTTTACGGGACCGCTGGTCACCCCTCCACTTT; CDR3: CASSLRDRWSPLHF
D: .; V: TRBV11-2; J: TRBJ2-7; size: .; DNA: TGTGCCAGCAGCGGGACTTACGAGCAGTACTTC; CDR3: CASSGTYEQYF
D: .; V: TRBV25-1; J: TRBJ2-7; size: .; DNA: TGTGCCAGCAGTGATACGCTCTTTGAGCAGTACTTC; CDR3: CASSDTLFEQYF
D: .; V: TRBV28; J: TRBJ1-3; size: .; DNA: TGTGCCAGCAGTAAGCCGGGACGAAGCTCTGGAAACACCATATATTTT; CDR3: CASSKPGRSSGNTIYF
D: .; V: TRBV15; J: TRBJ2-2; size: .; DNA: TGTGCCACCAGCAGAGATCCCCTGGGAGCTGGCACCGGGGAGCTGTTTTTT; CDR3: CATSRDPLGAGTGELFF
D: .; V: TRBV6-2/TRBV6-3; J: TRBJ2-2; size: .; DNA: TGTGCCAGCAGTCTTTACACCGGGGAGCTGTTTTTT; CDR3: CASSLYTGELFF
D: .; V: TRBV14; J: TRBJ2-5; size: .; DNA: TGTGCCAGCAGCCAAGATCTTGGGACCACCCAGTACTTC; CDR3: CASSQDLGTTQYF
D: .; V: TRBV19; J: TRBJ2-7; size: .; DNA: TGTGCCAGTAGTCTGAATTACAGGGCCACCTACGAGCAGTACTTC; CDR3: CASSLNYRATYEQYF
D: .; V: TRBV7-6; J: TRBJ2-7; size: .; DNA: TGTGCCAGCAGCTTAGACTCTAGCGTGCAGCAGTACTTC; CDR3: CASSLDSSVQQYF
D: .; V: TRBV29-1; J: TRBJ1-4; size: .; DNA: TGCAGCGCCGGGAGGGCAACTAATGAAAAACTGTTTTTT; CDR3: CSAGRATNEKLFF
D: .; V: TRBV15; J: TRBJ2-4; size: .; DNA: TGTGCCACCAGCCGAAGAGGGGAGGCCAAAAACATTCAGTACTTC; CDR3: CATSRRGEAKNIQYF
D: .; V: TRBV3-1/TRBV3-2; J: TRBJ2-6; size: .; DNA: TGTGCCAGCCACCCGAGGGGCTCTGGGGCCAACGTCCTGACTTTC; CDR3: CASHPRGSGANVLTF
D: TRBD1; V: TRBV7-9; J: TRBJ2-2; size: .; DNA: TGTGCCAGCAGCTTCAGGGGGCGCCGGACCGGGGAGCTGTTTTTT; CDR3: CASSFRGRRTGELFF
D: TRBD1; V: TRBV30; J: TRBJ1-5; size: .; DNA: TGTGCCTGGAGTGCGGACAGGTTTAGCAATCAGCCCCAGCATTTT; CDR3: CAWSADRFSNQPQHF
D: .; V: TRBV4-1; J: TRBJ1-3; size: once; DNA: TGCGCCAGCAGCCAAGGGATCAGGGAGGCTGGAAACACCATATATTTT; CDR3: CASSQGIREAGNTIYF
D: .; V: TRBV14; J: TRBJ1-2; size: .; DNA: TGTGCCAGCAGCCCCGTCGCTGTGGGTTTCTATGGCTACACCTTC; CDR3: CASSPVAVGFYGYTF
D: .; V: TRBV3-1/TRBV3-2; J: TRBJ1-3; size: .; DNA: TGTGCCAGCAGCCTCTGGACTGATGGAAACACCATATATTTT; CDR3: CASSLWTDGNTIYF
D: TRBD1; V: TRBV5-6; J: TRBJ2-1; size: .; DNA: TGTGTCAGCAGCTGGGGACAGGGCTGGGGTGAGCAGTTCTTC; CDR3: CVSSWGQGWGEQFF